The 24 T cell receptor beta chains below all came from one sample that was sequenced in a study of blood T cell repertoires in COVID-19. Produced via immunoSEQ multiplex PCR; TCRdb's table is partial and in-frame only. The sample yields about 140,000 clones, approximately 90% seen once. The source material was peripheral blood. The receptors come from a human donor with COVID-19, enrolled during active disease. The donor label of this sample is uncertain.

CDR3 protein: CASSAGGSEAFF. CDR3 DNA: TGTGCCAGCAGTGCAGGGGGCTCTGAAGCTTTCTTT. The genes are TRBV6-4 and TRBJ1-1; 8 nucleotides match TRBD1. There are 12 residues in the CDR3. Germline lookup yields CDR1 MRHNA and CDR2 SNTAGT. V gave up 4 bases and J gave up 6 bases; unmatched junction bases: 1.

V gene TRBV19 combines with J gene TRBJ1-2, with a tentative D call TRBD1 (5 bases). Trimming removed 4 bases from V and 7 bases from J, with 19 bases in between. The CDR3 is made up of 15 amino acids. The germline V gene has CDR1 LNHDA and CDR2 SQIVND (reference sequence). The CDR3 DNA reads TGTGCCAGTAGTAGGAGCACCGACCGGGGGTCTGGCTACACCTTC. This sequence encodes CASSRSTDRGSGYTF.

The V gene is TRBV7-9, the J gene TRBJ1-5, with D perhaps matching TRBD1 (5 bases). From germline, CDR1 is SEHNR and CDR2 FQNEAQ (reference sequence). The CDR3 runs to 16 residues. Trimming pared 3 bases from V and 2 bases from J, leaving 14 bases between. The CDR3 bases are TGTGCCAGCAGCTTGTGGAGGGGTCGTGGCAATCAGCCCCAGCATTTT. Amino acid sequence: CASSLWRGRGNQPQHF.

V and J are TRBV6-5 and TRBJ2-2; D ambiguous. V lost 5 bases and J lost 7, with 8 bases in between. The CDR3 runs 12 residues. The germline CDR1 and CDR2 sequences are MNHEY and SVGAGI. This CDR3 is CASSPRDGELFF. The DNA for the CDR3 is TGTGCCAGCAGTCCCCGCGACGGGGAGCTGTTTTTT.

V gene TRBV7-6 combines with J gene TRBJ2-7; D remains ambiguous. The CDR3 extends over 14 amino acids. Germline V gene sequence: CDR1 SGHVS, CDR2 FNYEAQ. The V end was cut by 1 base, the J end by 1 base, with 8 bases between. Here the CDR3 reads CASSLEAGSYEQYF. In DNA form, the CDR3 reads TGTGCCAGCAGCTTAGAGGCCGGGTCCTACGAGCAGTACTTC.

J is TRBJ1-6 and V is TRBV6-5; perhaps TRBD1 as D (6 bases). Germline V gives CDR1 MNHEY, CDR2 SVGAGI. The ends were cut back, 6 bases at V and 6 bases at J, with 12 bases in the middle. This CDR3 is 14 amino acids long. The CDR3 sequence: CASSVTGSNSPLHF. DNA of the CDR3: TGTGCCAGCAGCGTGACAGGTTCTAATTCACCCCTCCACTTT.

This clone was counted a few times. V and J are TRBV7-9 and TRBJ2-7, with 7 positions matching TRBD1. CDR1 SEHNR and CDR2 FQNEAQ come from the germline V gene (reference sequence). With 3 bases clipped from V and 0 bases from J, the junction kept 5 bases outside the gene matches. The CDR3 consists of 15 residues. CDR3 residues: CASSLTGSRSYEQYF. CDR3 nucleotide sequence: TGTGCCAGCAGCTTGACAGGGAGTCGCTCCTACGAGCAGTACTTC.

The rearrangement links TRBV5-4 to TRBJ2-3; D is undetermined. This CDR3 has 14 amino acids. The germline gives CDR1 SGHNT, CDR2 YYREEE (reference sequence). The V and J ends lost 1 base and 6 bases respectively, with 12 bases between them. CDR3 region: CASSLWVSVDTQYF. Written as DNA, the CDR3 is TGTGCCAGCAGCTTGTGGGTGAGCGTCGATACGCAGTATTTT.

The CDR3 sequence: CASSEGQTHYGYTF. The CDR3 nucleotides are TGTGCCAGCTCAGAGGGACAGACCCACTATGGCTACACCTTC. The gene calls are TRBV18 and TRBJ1-2; 7 bases line up with TRBD1. CDR1 is KGHSH, CDR2 LQKENI, per germline. The trim removed 5 bases at V and 3 bases at J, leaving 6 bases unmatched. The CDR3 covers 14 residues.

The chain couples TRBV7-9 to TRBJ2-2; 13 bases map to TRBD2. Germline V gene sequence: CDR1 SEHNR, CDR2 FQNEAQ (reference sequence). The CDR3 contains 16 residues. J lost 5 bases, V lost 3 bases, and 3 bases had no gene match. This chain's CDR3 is CASSLGLAGLTGELFF. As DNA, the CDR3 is TGTGCCAGCAGCTTGGGACTAGCGGGATTAACCGGGGAGCTGTTTTTT.

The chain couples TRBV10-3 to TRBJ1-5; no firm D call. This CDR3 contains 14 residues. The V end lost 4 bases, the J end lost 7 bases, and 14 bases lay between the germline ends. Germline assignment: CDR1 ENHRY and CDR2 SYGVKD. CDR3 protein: CAISADGSGQPQHF. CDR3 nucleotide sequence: TGTGCCATCAGTGCCGATGGGAGCGGACAGCCCCAGCATTTT.

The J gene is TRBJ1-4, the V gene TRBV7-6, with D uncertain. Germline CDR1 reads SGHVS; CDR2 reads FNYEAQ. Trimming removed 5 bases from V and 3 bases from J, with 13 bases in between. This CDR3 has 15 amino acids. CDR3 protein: CASSPYRSANEKLFF. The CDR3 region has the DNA TGTGCCAGCAGCCCTTACAGATCAGCTAATGAAAAACTGTTTTTT.

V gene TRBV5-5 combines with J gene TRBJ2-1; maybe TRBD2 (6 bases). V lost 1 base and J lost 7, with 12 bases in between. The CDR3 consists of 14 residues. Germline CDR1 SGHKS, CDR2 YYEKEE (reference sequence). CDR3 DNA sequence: TGTGCCAGCAGCTTGAGCCTAGCGATGAATGAGCAGTTCTTC. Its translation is CASSLSLAMNEQFF.

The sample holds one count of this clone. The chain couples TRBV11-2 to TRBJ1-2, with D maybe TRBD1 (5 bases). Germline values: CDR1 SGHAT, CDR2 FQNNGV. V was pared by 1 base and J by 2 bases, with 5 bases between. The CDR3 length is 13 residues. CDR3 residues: CASSLGTNYGYTF. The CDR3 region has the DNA TGTGCCAGCAGCTTAGGGACAAACTATGGCTACACCTTC.

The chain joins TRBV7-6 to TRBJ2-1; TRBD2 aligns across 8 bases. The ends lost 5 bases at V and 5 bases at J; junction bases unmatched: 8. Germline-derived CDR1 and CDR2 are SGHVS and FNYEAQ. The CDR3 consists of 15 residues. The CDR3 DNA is TGTGCCAGCAGCCTAGGACCGGGAGGGAACAATGAGCAGTTCTTC. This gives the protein CASSLGPGGNNEQFF.

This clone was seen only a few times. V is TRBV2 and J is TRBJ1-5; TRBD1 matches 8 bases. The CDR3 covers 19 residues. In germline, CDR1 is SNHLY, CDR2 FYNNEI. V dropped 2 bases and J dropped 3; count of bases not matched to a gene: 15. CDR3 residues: CASSETSVYTGGDNQPQHF. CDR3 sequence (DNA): TGTGCCAGCAGTGAAACCTCTGTATATACAGGGGGGGACAATCAGCCCCAGCATTTT.

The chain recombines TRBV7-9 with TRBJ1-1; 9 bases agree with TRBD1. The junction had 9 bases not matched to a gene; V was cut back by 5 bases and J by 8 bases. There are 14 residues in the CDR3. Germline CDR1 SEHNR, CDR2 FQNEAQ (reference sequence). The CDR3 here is CASSPRDRADEAFF. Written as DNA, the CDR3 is TGTGCCAGCAGCCCGCGGGACAGGGCCGACGAAGCTTTCTTT.

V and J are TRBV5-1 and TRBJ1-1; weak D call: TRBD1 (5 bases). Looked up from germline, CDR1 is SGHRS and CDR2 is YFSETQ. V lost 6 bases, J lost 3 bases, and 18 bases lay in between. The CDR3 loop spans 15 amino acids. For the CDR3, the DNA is TGCGCCAGCAACCCTATCACAGGATTTGACACTGAAGCTTTCTTT. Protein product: CASNPITGFDTEAFF. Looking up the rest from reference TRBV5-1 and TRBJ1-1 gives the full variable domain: KAGVTQTPRYLIKTRGQQVTLSCSPISGHRSVSWYQQTPGQGLQFLFEYFSETQRNKGNFPGRFSGRQFSNSRSEMNVSTLELGDSALYLCASNPITGFDTEAFFGQGTRLTVV.

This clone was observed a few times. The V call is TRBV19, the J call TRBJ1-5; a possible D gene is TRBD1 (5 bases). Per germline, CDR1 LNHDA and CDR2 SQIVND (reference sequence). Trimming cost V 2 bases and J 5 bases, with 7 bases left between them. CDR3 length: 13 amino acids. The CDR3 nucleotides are TGTGCCAGTAGTATAATCAGGGATCAGCCCCAGCATTTT. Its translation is CASSIIRDQPQHF. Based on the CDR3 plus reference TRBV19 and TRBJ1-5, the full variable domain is DGGITQSPKYLFRKEGQNVTLSCEQNLNHDAMYWYRQDPGQGLRLIYYSQIVNDFQKGDIAEGYSVSREKKESFPLTVTSAQKNPTAFYLCASSIIRDQPQHFGDGTRLSIL.

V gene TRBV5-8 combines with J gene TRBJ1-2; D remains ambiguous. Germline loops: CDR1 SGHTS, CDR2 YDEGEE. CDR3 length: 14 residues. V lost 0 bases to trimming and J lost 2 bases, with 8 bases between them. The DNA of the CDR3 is TGTGCCAGCAGCTTGGATGGTCGGAACTATGGCTACACCTTC. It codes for CASSLDGRNYGYTF.

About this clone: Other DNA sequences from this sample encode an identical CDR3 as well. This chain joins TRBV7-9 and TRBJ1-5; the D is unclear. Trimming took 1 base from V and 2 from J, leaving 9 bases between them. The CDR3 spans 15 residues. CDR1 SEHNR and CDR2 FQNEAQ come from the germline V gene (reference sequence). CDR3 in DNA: TGTGCCAGCAGCTTAGGTGGGCAGGGCAATCAGCCCCAGCATTTT. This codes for CASSLGGQGNQPQHF.

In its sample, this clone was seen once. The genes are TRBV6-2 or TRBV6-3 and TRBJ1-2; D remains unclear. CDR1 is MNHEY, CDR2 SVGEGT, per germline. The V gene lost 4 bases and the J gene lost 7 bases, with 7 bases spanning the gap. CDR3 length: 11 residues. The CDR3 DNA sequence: TGTGCCAGCAGTTCCTCCTTTGGCTACACCTTC. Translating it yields CASSSSFGYTF.

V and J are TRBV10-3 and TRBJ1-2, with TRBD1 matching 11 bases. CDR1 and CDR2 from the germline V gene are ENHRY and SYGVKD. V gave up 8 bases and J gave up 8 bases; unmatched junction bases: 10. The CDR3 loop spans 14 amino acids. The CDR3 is CAIGSGQGAKGYTF. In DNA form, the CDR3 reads TGTGCCATCGGATCCGGACAGGGGGCGAAAGGCTACACCTTC.

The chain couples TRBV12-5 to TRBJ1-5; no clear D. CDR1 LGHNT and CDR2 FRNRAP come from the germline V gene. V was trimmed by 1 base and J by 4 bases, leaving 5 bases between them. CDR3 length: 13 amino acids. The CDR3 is CASGLDTNQPQHF. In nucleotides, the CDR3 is TGTGCTAGTGGTTTGGACACGAATCAGCCCCAGCATTTT.